Shown below are 27 T cell receptor beta chains from a single sample sequenced in a study of T cell responses to AZD1222 COVID-19 vaccine. Data came from immunoSEQ multiplex PCR; TCRdb stores just in-frame clones and leaves some out. The sample lists around 100,000 clones; about 92% were seen once. The sequencing used peripheral blood, collected on day 0 of AZD1222 vaccination. The receptors stem from an adult in good health.

V usage is TRBV5-1 and J usage is TRBJ2-2, with 10 positions matching TRBD1. The trim removed 4 bases at V and 5 bases at J, leaving 8 bases unmatched. This CDR3 is built from 16 residues. The germline V gene has CDR1 SGHRS and CDR2 YFSETQ. Here the CDR3 DNA reads TGCGCCAGCAGCGCTTTTGGGACAGGGGAAACCGGGGAGCTGTTTTTT. Translation: CASSAFGTGETGELFF.

J is TRBJ1-1 and V is TRBV27, with D possibly matching TRBD1 (5 bases). The germline CDR1 and CDR2 sequences are MNHEY and SMNVEV (reference sequence). The V and J ends lost 8 bases and 2 bases respectively, with 18 bases between them. The CDR3 is 15 residues long. CDR3 in DNA: TGTGCCAGCCAAAATTGGGGGTCGGGAAACACTGAAGCTTTCTTT. This translates into CASQNWGSGNTEAFF.

The chain couples TRBV12-3 or TRBV12-4 to TRBJ1-5; D is unresolved. The CDR3 is made up of 13 amino acids. The V gene lost 2 bases and the J gene lost 3 bases, with 5 bases spanning the gap. The CDR3 protein is CASSLQTNQPQHF. The CDR3, as DNA: TGTGCCAGCAGTTTACAAACCAATCAGCCCCAGCATTTT.

The chain combines TRBV5-1 with TRBJ1-1, with no clear D. Germline V CDR1 and CDR2: SGHRS, YFSETQ. With 1 base removed from V and 1 base from J, the gap between germline ends came to 8 bases. CDR3 length: 14 amino acids. CDR3 residues: CASSLSPGNTEAFF. The DNA of the CDR3 is TGCGCCAGCAGCTTGTCACCGGGGAACACTGAAGCTTTCTTT.

V gene TRBV3-1 (or the pseudogene TRBV3-2) combines with J gene TRBJ2-5, with 8 bases identical to TRBD2. The CDR3 sequence is 16 residues long. The V segment lost 3 bases and the J segment 7 bases; nucleotides outside the gene matches: 13. Germline values: CDR1 LGHDT, CDR2 YNNKEL (reference sequence). CDR3 in amino acids: CASSQAGTRGARTQYF. CDR3 nucleotide sequence: TGTGCCAGCAGCCAGGCTGGGACTAGGGGGGCCCGGACCCAGTACTTC.

This chain connects TRBV18 to TRBJ2-5; D remains ambiguous. Trimming took 3 bases from V and 2 from J, leaving 7 bases between them. The CDR3 has 13 residues. Germline CDR1 and CDR2: KGHSH and LQKENI. CDR3 sequence (DNA): TGTGCCAGCTCACCCGGAGTTCAAGAGACCCAGTACTTC. This translates into CASSPGVQETQYF.

The chain links TRBV15 to TRBJ1-1; D gene uncertain. Germline CDR1 LNHNV, CDR2 YYDKDF (reference sequence). CDR3 length equals 14 residues. The germline V and J ends were trimmed by 0 bases and 4 bases, with 9 bases remaining between them. The CDR3, as DNA: TGTGCCACCAGCAGAGACAGAGCGAGCACTGAAGCTTTCTTT. Its protein product is CATSRDRASTEAFF.

This chain uses TRBV5-5 with TRBJ2-5; perhaps TRBD2 as D (6 bases). CDR3 length: 15 amino acids. Germline V gene sequence: CDR1 SGHKS, CDR2 YYEKEE (reference sequence). The V gene lost 0 bases and the J gene lost 0 bases, with 9 bases spanning the gap. CDR3: CASSLVSGDQETQYF. In nucleotides, the CDR3 is TGTGCCAGCAGCTTGGTGTCGGGGGACCAAGAGACCCAGTACTTC.

The chain joins TRBV19 to TRBJ1-5; D gene unclear. Germline assignment: CDR1 LNHDA and CDR2 SQIVND (reference sequence). The CDR3 consists of 13 residues. V was pared by 5 bases and J by 4 bases, with 9 bases between. The CDR3 region is CASSSGFNQPQHF. The CDR3 DNA follows: TGTGCCAGTAGTTCTGGATTTAATCAGCCCCAGCATTTT. Full variable domain (remainder filled in from reference TRBV19 and TRBJ1-5): DGGITQSPKYLFRKEGQNVTLSCEQNLNHDAMYWYRQDPGQGLRLIYYSQIVNDFQKGDIAEGYSVSREKKESFPLTVTSAQKNPTAFYLCASSSGFNQPQHFGDGTRLSIL.

V is TRBV9 and J is TRBJ2-7; 8 bases line up with TRBD1. V trimming: 0 bases; J trimming: 3 bases; junction bases outside the gene matches: 2. Germline V gives CDR1 SGDLS, CDR2 YYNGEE. The CDR3 runs to 14 residues. CDR3 nucleotide sequence: TGTGCCAGCAGCGTAGGAGGACAGGGCTACGAGCAGTACTTC. This sequence encodes CASSVGGQGYEQYF.

The chain combines TRBV7-8 with TRBJ2-1; unclear D gene. Trimming took off 4 bases at V and 3 bases at J, with 13 bases between the two ends. This CDR3 is 15 amino acids long. Germline V gene data show CDR1 as SGHVS and CDR2 as FQNEAQ. CDR3 sequence reads: CASSSRHVGYNEQFF. CDR3 nucleotide sequence: TGTGCCAGCAGCTCACGTCATGTGGGCTACAATGAGCAGTTCTTC. The entire variable domain, with the rest obtained from reference TRBV7-8 and TRBJ2-1, is as follows: GAGVSQSPRYKVAKRGQDVALRCDPISGHVSLFWYQQALGQGPEFLTYFQNEAQLDKSGLPSDRFFAERPEGSVSTLKIQRTQQEDSAVYLCASSSRHVGYNEQFFGPGTRLTVL.

This rearrangement joins TRBV7-2 to TRBJ2-7, with unresolved D. The V end was cut by 1 base, the J end by 2 bases, with 3 bases between. The CDR3 is made up of 12 amino acids. CDR1 and CDR2 from the germline V gene are SGHTA and FQGNSA. The CDR3 spells CASSLGAYEQYF. For the CDR3, the DNA is TGTGCCAGCAGCTTAGGTGCCTACGAGCAGTACTTC.

The chain employs TRBV15 and TRBJ2-2; D ambiguous. CDR1 and CDR2 (germline): LNHNV, YYDKDF (reference sequence). V lost 0 bases and J lost 4, with 9 bases in between. The CDR3 has 15 residues. This chain's CDR3 is CATSRDGATTGELFF. In nucleotides, the CDR3 is TGTGCCACCAGCAGAGATGGAGCTACCACCGGGGAGCTGTTTTTT.

The genes are TRBV4-3 and TRBJ1-2, with 12 nucleotides matching TRBD1. CDR1 is LGHNA, CDR2 YSLEER, per germline. This CDR3 is 16 amino acids long. V shed 2 bases, J shed 8 bases, and the junction held 9 bases outside the gene matches. The DNA of the CDR3 is TGCGCCAGCAGCCAATACCCGGGACAGGGGGCTGGCGGCTACACCTTC. This sequence encodes CASSQYPGQGAGGYTF.

The V call is TRBV2, the J call TRBJ2-5, with a possible D match to TRBD1 (5 bases). This CDR3 region has 14 residues. The germline V gene encodes CDR1 SNHLY and CDR2 FYNNEI. Trimming took off 7 bases at V and 2 bases at J, with 14 bases between the two ends. In DNA, the CDR3 is TGTGCCAGCAAAATCCGGCAGGGTCAAGAGACCCAGTACTTC. Its protein is CASKIRQGQETQYF.

V usage is TRBV6-5 and J usage is TRBJ1-1; D is unclear. V was trimmed by 5 bases and J by 5 bases, leaving 12 bases between them. Germline CDR1 is MNHEY and CDR2 is SVGAGI. The CDR3 is 13 amino acids. The CDR3 DNA reads as TGTGCCAGCAGTCTGCTGGGAACGACTGAAGCTTTCTTT. Protein product: CASSLLGTTEAFF.

The chain employs TRBV9 and TRBJ2-5, with 8 nucleotides matching TRBD2. The CDR3 spans 15 residues. CDR1 and CDR2 (germline): SGDLS, YYNGEE. Trimming at V came to 0 bases and at J to 5 bases, leaving 6 bases not matched to a gene. The CDR3 reads CASSVGISGVETQYF. CDR3 bases: TGTGCCAGCAGCGTAGGGATTAGCGGGGTTGAGACCCAGTACTTC.

J is TRBJ2-7 and V is TRBV10-3, with D maybe TRBD1 (5 bases). Germline V gene lookup returns CDR1 ENHRY and CDR2 SYGVKD. The CDR3 covers 14 residues. V lost 6 bases and J lost 6, with 18 bases in between. CDR3 DNA sequence: TGTGCCATCAGCAAGACAGAGAAAACACTCGAGCAGTACTTC. Translated: CAISKTEKTLEQYF.

The CDR3 protein is CASGLVTGGFFDEQFF. The CDR3 region has the DNA TGTGCTAGTGGTTTGGTTACAGGGGGATTTTTCGATGAGCAGTTCTTC. The chain employs TRBV12-5 and TRBJ2-1; 8 nucleotides align to TRBD1. Germline trimming cut 0 bases from V and 8 bases from J; bases unmatched to any gene: 9. The V gene's germline CDR1 is LGHNT and CDR2 FRNRAP. The CDR3 has 16 amino acids.

As to this clone: One junction end does not reproduce the germline sequence, and a read error may be involved. The chain uses TRBV18 and TRBJ2-1; a possible D gene is TRBD2 (6 bases). The CDR3 covers 15 residues. Germline CDR1 and CDR2: KGHSH and LQKENI. The chain's CDR3 is CATSSRGSSYNEQFF. DNA for the CDR3: TGTGCCACCTCAAGCCGGGGGAGCTCCTACAATGAGCAGTTCTTC.

CDR3 amino acids: CASSLAGGSGANEQFF. CDR3 sequence (DNA): TGCGCCAGCAGCTTGGCCGGCGGGAGCGGGGCCAATGAGCAGTTCTTC. This rearrangement joins TRBV5-1 to TRBJ2-1; 7 nucleotides agree with TRBD2. Looked up from germline, CDR1 is SGHRS and CDR2 is YFSETQ. After removal of 0 bases from V and 6 bases from J, the junction contained 9 bases not matched to a gene. The length of the CDR3 is 16 residues.

As DNA, the CDR3 is TGTGCCACCAGTGGGGGTCTGGGGCGGGGGACTGAAGCTTTCTTT. Amino acids: CATSGGLGRGTEAFF. This chain joins TRBV24-1 and TRBJ1-1, with D perhaps TRBD1 (5 bases). Trimming pared 5 bases from V and 5 bases from J, leaving 17 bases between. The CDR3 length is 15 residues. In germline, CDR1 is KGHDR, CDR2 SFDVKD.

This clone was recorded only once. The chain couples TRBV7-9 to TRBJ1-5; TRBD1 is a possible D gene (5 bases). This CDR3 has 14 amino acids. Trimming removed 1 base at V and 7 bases at J, with 11 bases between. Germline assignment: CDR1 SEHNR and CDR2 FQNEAQ (reference sequence). In nucleotides, the CDR3 is TGTGCCAGCAGCTTAGACCGGGGCGGGCAGCCCCAGCATTTT. Its translation is CASSLDRGGQPQHF.

A single count supports this clone. The chain joins TRBV19 to TRBJ2-6; the D is unclear. The germline CDR1 and CDR2 sequences are LNHDA and SQIVND (reference sequence). The germline V and J ends were trimmed by 7 bases and 4 bases, with 8 bases remaining between them. The CDR3 is made up of 13 amino acids. The DNA for the CDR3 is TGTGCCAGTACGTCCACAGGGGCCAACGTCCTGACTTTC. As protein: CASTSTGANVLTF.

The chain couples TRBV18 to TRBJ2-7; 13 bases are shared with TRBD2. The CDR3 is made up of 16 amino acids. After removal of 4 bases from V and 5 bases from J, the junction contained 8 bases not matched to a gene. Germline CDR1 is KGHSH and CDR2 is LQKENI. The CDR3 is CASSLGGLAGDHEQYF. The CDR3 DNA follows: TGTGCCAGCTCACTGGGAGGACTAGCGGGAGACCACGAGCAGTACTTC.

The chain recombines TRBV11-2 with TRBJ1-1; D may be TRBD1 (6 bases). The germline CDR1 and CDR2 sequences are SGHAT and FQNNGV. The CDR3 consists of 13 residues. Trimming left V 5 bases short and J 1 base short, with 8 bases between. The CDR3 nucleotides read TGTGCCAGCAGCCTGGACAGGAACACTGAAGCTTTCTTT. It codes for CASSLDRNTEAFF. The complete variable domain, with remaining parts taken from reference TRBV11-2 and TRBJ1-1, reads EAGVAQSPRYKIIEKRQSVAFWCNPISGHATLYWYQQILGQGPKLLIQFQNNGVVDDSQLPKDRFSAERLKGVDSTLKIQPAKLEDSAVYLCASSLDRNTEAFFGQGTRLTVV.

DNA for the CDR3: TGTGCCATCAGGAGGACAGGGAGGGACACTGAAGCTTTCTTT. It encodes CAIRRTGRDTEAFF. The chain joins TRBV10-3 to TRBJ1-1; 8 bases agree with TRBD1. Germline lookup yields CDR1 ENHRY and CDR2 SYGVKD. V was clipped by 6 bases and J by 3 bases; unmatched bases: 6. The CDR3 length is 14 residues.